What follows are 7 T cell receptor beta chains derived from one specimen sequenced in a study of blood T cell repertoires in COVID-19. TCRdb's copy holds only in-frame clones and misses some; the assay was immunoSEQ multiplex PCR. This repertoire shows a few hundred thousand clones, nearly 90% found once; its top ten account for 2.1%. The sequenced sample consisted of peripheral blood. These receptors were collected from a woman aged 60-75 years with COVID-19, enrolled during active disease.

The CDR3: CASSQLVRGPFEQYF. The DNA of the CDR3 is TGTGCCAGCAGCCAATTAGTCAGGGGCCCGTTCGAGCAGTACTTC. The J gene is TRBJ2-7, the V gene TRBV3-1 (or the pseudogene TRBV3-2), with TRBD1 as a possible D gene (6 bases). The germline V gene has CDR1 LGHDT and CDR2 YNNKEL (reference sequence). Trimming took off 2 bases at V and 6 bases at J, with 17 bases between the two ends. This CDR3 region has 15 residues.

J is TRBJ2-6 and V is TRBV3-1 (or the pseudogene TRBV3-2); the D gene is possibly TRBD1 (5 bases). Trimming pared 4 bases from V and 2 bases from J, leaving 9 bases between. The CDR3 covers 15 residues. Per germline, CDR1 LGHDT and CDR2 YNNKEL (reference sequence). CDR3 residues: CASSRPGTGANVLTF. The DNA for the CDR3 is TGTGCCAGCAGCCGACCAGGGACTGGGGCCAACGTCCTGACTTTC.

V usage is TRBV4-1 and J usage is TRBJ2-5, with 10 bases matching TRBD2. From germline, CDR1 is MGHRA and CDR2 YSYEKL. The length of the CDR3 is 16 residues. Unmatched junction bases numbered 5, after V lost 3 bases and J lost 1 base. CDR3 nucleotides: TGCGCCAGCAGCCACCTACTAGCGGGGAGCCAAGAGACCCAGTACTTC. This sequence encodes CASSHLLAGSQETQYF.

The V and J genes are TRBV5-5 and TRBJ2-7; D gene unclear. The CDR3 has 14 residues. V was clipped by 1 base and J by 2 bases, with 10 bases between them. Germline V gene data show CDR1 as SGHKS and CDR2 as YYEKEE (reference sequence). The CDR3 coding sequence is TGTGCCAGCAGCTTGAGAGCCTCTGCCTACGAGCAGTACTTC. Encoded protein: CASSLRASAYEQYF.

The rearrangement uses TRBV7-2 and TRBJ1-5; D possibly corresponds to TRBD1 (6 bases). Germline V lookup: CDR1 SGHTA, CDR2 FQGNSA. The CDR3 sequence is 14 residues long. The V gene lost 1 base and the J gene lost 7 bases, with 11 bases spanning the gap. CDR3 residues: CASSLGRGAQPQHF. The CDR3 coding sequence is TGTGCCAGCAGCTTAGGCAGGGGCGCACAGCCCCAGCATTTT.

The V and J genes are TRBV19 and TRBJ1-2; D gene uncertain. Trimming shortened V by 7 bases and J by 9 bases, and 21 bases separated the two germline ends. The CDR3 contains 14 residues. CDR1 and CDR2 (germline): LNHDA, SQIVND (reference sequence). This CDR3 reads CASTKVLTNERYTF. As DNA, the CDR3 is TGTGCCAGTACAAAAGTACTAACAAACGAGCGCTACACCTTC.

This clone has more than one count but fewer than ten. The chain couples TRBV3-1 (or the pseudogene TRBV3-2) to TRBJ2-6; D is possibly TRBD1 (5 bases). Germline CDR1 LGHDT, CDR2 YNNKEL (reference sequence). Trimming stripped 3 bases from V and 2 bases from J, with 8 bases between. This CDR3 is built from 15 residues. CDR3 sequence: CASSHAGTGANVLTF. CDR3 sequence (DNA): TGTGCCAGCAGCCACGCAGGGACTGGGGCCAACGTCCTGACTTTC.